Each of the 25 T cell receptor beta chains below was sequenced from the same sample in a study of T cell responses to AZD1222 COVID-19 vaccine. Sequencing was performed with immunoSEQ multiplex PCR; in TCRdb, only in-frame clones are kept and a portion is missing. This sample has about 160,000 clones, with over 75% found just once. Sequenced here: peripheral blood, sampled on day 0 of AZD1222 vaccination. Source of these receptors: an adult in good health.

V usage is TRBV4-1 and J usage is TRBJ1-1, with TRBD1 as a possible D gene (5 bases). The V and J ends lost 3 bases and 2 bases respectively, with 19 bases between them. Germline CDR1 MGHRA, CDR2 YSYEKL. The CDR3 has 17 amino acids. The CDR3 DNA follows: TGCGCCAGCAGCCAGCAGGTCGGTCAGGGACGAAACACTGAAGCTTTCTTT. Its protein product is CASSQQVGQGRNTEAFF.

The rearrangement uses TRBV4-3 and TRBJ2-3, with D possibly being TRBD1 or TRBD2 (5 bases each). This CDR3 region has 14 residues. CDR1 and CDR2 from the germline V gene are LGHNA and YSLEER. V was pared by 1 base and J by 4 bases, with 9 bases between. CDR3 protein: CASSQGGIADTQYF. CDR3 in DNA: TGCGCCAGCAGCCAAGGGGGGATCGCAGATACGCAGTATTTT.

CDR3 loop: CASSLYSGANVLTF. CDR3 DNA sequence: TGTGCCAGCAGCTTATATTCTGGGGCCAACGTCCTGACTTTC. J is TRBJ2-6 and V is TRBV5-4; D uncertain. The CDR3 spans 14 residues. Germline CDR1 reads SGHNT; CDR2 reads YYREEE (reference sequence). The V end was cut by 2 bases, the J end by 1 base, with 4 bases between.

This chain connects TRBV2 to TRBJ2-3; 9 bases align to TRBD2. The CDR3 is 15 amino acids. In germline, CDR1 is SNHLY, CDR2 FYNNEI. The ends lost 6 bases at V and 0 bases at J; junction bases unmatched: 4. The CDR3 spells CASRASGASTDTQYF. For the CDR3, the DNA is TGTGCCAGCAGAGCTAGCGGGGCTAGCACAGATACGCAGTATTTT.

The chain employs TRBV7-2 and TRBJ1-5; D gene unclear. CDR3 length: 13 residues. Trimming removed 1 base at V and 9 bases at J, with 10 bases between. CDR1 is SGHTA and CDR2 is FQGNSA in the germline V gene. Written as DNA, the CDR3 is TGTGCCAGCAGCTTAGGCGAGTCACGGCCCCAGCATTTT. Translating it yields CASSLGESRPQHF.

The chain carries TRBV5-1 and TRBJ1-2; D gene unclear. V was shortened by 6 bases and J by 3 bases, with 12 bases between the two germline ends. The CDR3 contains 13 residues. Germline CDR1 and CDR2: SGHRS and YFSETQ. CDR3 in DNA: TGCGCCAGCAAGGGAGAAAATTACTATGGCTACACCTTC. It translates to CASKGENYYGYTF.

The rearrangement joins TRBV20-1 to TRBJ2-3; TRBD2 matches 8 bases. The V gene end was trimmed by 3 bases and the J gene end by 1 base; junction bases not matched to a gene: 3. CDR1 is DFQATT, CDR2 SNEGSKA, per germline (reference sequence). The length of the CDR3 is 14 residues. The CDR3 region has the DNA TGCAGTGCTAGTAGAGCGGGGGGCACAGATACGCAGTATTTT. Translated, it gives CSASRAGGTDTQYF.

This clone was detected once. The CDR3, as DNA: TGTGCCAGCAGCCCCGGGGGGGATACGCAGTATTTT. It codes for CASSPGGDTQYF. V gene TRBV5-4 combines with J gene TRBJ2-3, with 7 bases that match TRBD2. Germline-derived CDR1 and CDR2 are SGHNT and YYREEE (reference sequence). CDR3 size: 12 residues. After removal of 4 bases from V and 6 bases from J, the junction contained 2 bases not matched to a gene.

J is TRBJ2-3 and V is TRBV27, with TRBD1 as a possible D gene (5 bases). The CDR3 has 16 amino acids. The germline V and J ends were trimmed by 4 bases and 4 bases, with 18 bases remaining between them. Looked up from germline, CDR1 is MNHEY and CDR2 is SMNVEV (reference sequence). In nucleotides, the CDR3 is TGTGCCAGCAGTTACCTTGGCAGGGCCACTGCAGATACGCAGTATTTT. Translation gives CASSYLGRATADTQYF.

The chain links TRBV7-8 to TRBJ1-2, with 7 bases that match TRBD1. CDR3 length equals 13 residues. In germline, CDR1 is SGHVS, CDR2 FQNEAQ. Trimming cost V 3 bases and J 3 bases; bases outside gene matches: 1. CDR3 in DNA: TGTGCCAGCAGCTTGGGGACAGACTATGGCTACACCTTC. This translates into CASSLGTDYGYTF.

The chain uses TRBV15 and TRBJ2-3; 7 nucleotides agree with TRBD1. Germline V gives CDR1 LNHNV, CDR2 YYDKDF (reference sequence). J lost 2 bases, V lost 7 bases, and 6 bases had no gene match. This CDR3 has 14 amino acids. CDR3 sequence: CATKGQEHTDTQYF. For the CDR3, the DNA is TGTGCCACCAAAGGACAGGAGCACACAGATACGCAGTATTTT.

The rearrangement links TRBV7-9 to TRBJ1-3; a weak D match, TRBD1 (5 bases). V lost 1 base and J 0 bases, leaving 7 bases between the germline ends. CDR3 length: 15 residues. CDR1 and CDR2 (germline): SEHNR, FQNEAQ (reference sequence). The DNA of the CDR3 is TGTGCCAGCAGCTTAGGACAGCGCTCTGGAAACACCATATATTTT. Amino acids: CASSLGQRSGNTIYF. The full variable domain, its missing parts supplied by reference TRBV7-9 and TRBJ1-3, is DTGVSQNPRHKITKRGQNVTFRCDPISEHNRLYWYRQTLGQGPEFLTYFQNEAQLEKSRLLSDRFSAERPKGSFSTLEIQRTEQGDSAMYLCASSLGQRSGNTIYFGEGSWLTVV.

The V call is TRBV14, the J call TRBJ1-4; the D is unclear. V was cut by 5 bases and J by 5 bases, with 12 bases left in between. Germline V lookup: CDR1 SGHDN, CDR2 FVKESK. The CDR3 has 14 residues. DNA for the CDR3: TGTGCCAGCAGCTATATGGACGGAAATGAAAAACTGTTTTTT. It codes for CASSYMDGNEKLFF. Using reference TRBV14 and TRBJ1-4 for the parts outside the CDR3, the full variable domain is EAGVTQFPSHSVIEKGQTVTLRCDPISGHDNLYWYRRVMGKEIKFLLHFVKESKQDESGMPNNRFLAERTGGTYSTLKVQPAELEDSGVYFCASSYMDGNEKLFFGSGTQLSVL.

The rearrangement uses TRBV21-1 and TRBJ2-1; no check of the table's D call, TRBD2, against the DNA was made. TRBV21-1 is a pseudogene segment. The CDR3 sequence is 16 residues long. The CDR3 coding sequence is TGTGCCAGCAGTAAAGTCGGTCAATCATCCTACAATGAGCAGTTCTTC. Protein sequence: CASSKVGQSSYNEQFF.

This clone was detected only once. V and J are TRBV4-3 and TRBJ2-6, with D tentatively TRBD1 or TRBD2 (5 bases each). The CDR3 consists of 17 residues. With 3 bases removed from V and 0 bases from J, the gap between germline ends came to 12 bases. Germline values: CDR1 LGHNA, CDR2 YSLEER. CDR3 sequence (DNA): TGCGCCAGCAGCCACGGGGCCGGCTACTCTGGGGCCAACGTCCTGACTTTC. Translated, it gives CASSHGAGYSGANVLTF.

V gene TRBV7-2 combines with J gene TRBJ1-2, with D unclear. CDR1 and CDR2 (germline): SGHTA, FQGNSA. Between the trimmed V and J ends, which lost 1 base and 5 bases, there was a span of 8 bases. The CDR3 extends over 13 amino acids. The DNA of the CDR3 is TGTGCCAGCAGCTTAGACAGTCCGTATGGCTACACCTTC. Protein sequence: CASSLDSPYGYTF.

The chain uses TRBV7-3 and TRBJ2-5; 9 bases fit TRBD1. Germline-derived CDR1 and CDR2 are SGHTA and FQGTGA. CDR3 length: 17 amino acids. V shed 1 base and J 2 bases; nucleotides not matched to a gene: 8. The CDR3 DNA reads as TGTGCCAGCAGCTTAAACCCAGGGACAGGGACACAAGAGACCCAGTACTTC. Its protein product is CASSLNPGTGTQETQYF. The full variable domain, completed using reference TRBV7-3 and TRBJ2-5, is GAGVSQTPSNKVTEKGKYVELRCDPISGHTALYWYRQSLGQGPEFLIYFQGTGAADDSGLPNDRFFAVRPEGSVSTLKIQRTERGDSAVYLCASSLNPGTGTQETQYFGPGTRLLVL.

The chain has TRBV10-3 and TRBJ1-1; no clear D. Germline V gene lookup returns CDR1 ENHRY and CDR2 SYGVKD. This CDR3 region has 14 residues. With 10 bases removed from V and 8 bases from J, the gap between germline ends came to 23 bases. CDR3 residues: CATHPSARAREAFF. The CDR3 nucleotides are TGTGCCACGCACCCCTCAGCCCGGGCCCGAGAAGCTTTCTTT.

The chain recombines TRBV7-2 with TRBJ2-1, with TRBD1 identical over 10 bases. The CDR3 is 16 residues long. Trimming removed 3 bases from V and 10 bases from J; junction bases left unmatched: 12. Germline V gene lookup returns CDR1 SGHTA and CDR2 FQGNSA. This chain's CDR3 is CASSFNRDRGVGEQFF. The CDR3 DNA reads TGTGCCAGCAGCTTCAACCGGGACAGGGGAGTCGGGGAGCAGTTCTTC.

The chain uses TRBV27 and TRBJ1-5, with D tentatively TRBD1 (6 bases). The germline CDR1 and CDR2 sequences are MNHEY and SMNVEV (reference sequence). V was pared by 5 bases and J by 6 bases, with 8 bases between. The CDR3 is 12 amino acids. CDR3 sequence: CASSLRGQPQHF. The CDR3 bases are TGTGCCAGCAGTCTCAGGGGTCAGCCCCAGCATTTT.

This chain's CDR3 is CASSYSRSGKDEKLFF. CDR3 bases: TGTGCCAGCAGTTATTCGAGGTCCGGGAAGGATGAAAAACTGTTTTTT. This chain uses TRBV6-5 with TRBJ1-4, with D hard to call. The CDR3 length is 16 residues. Trimming left V 3 bases short and J 6 bases short, with 17 bases between. The germline gives CDR1 MNHEY, CDR2 SVGAGI.

This clone came up once. The CDR3 sequence is CASKPSGATEKLFF. For the CDR3, the DNA is TGTGCCAGCAAGCCCTCCGGGGCCACTGAAAAACTGTTTTTT. V and J are TRBV2 and TRBJ1-4; a possible D gene is TRBD1 (5 bases). Trimming shortened V by 7 bases and J by 7 bases, and 16 bases separated the two germline ends. The germline CDR1 and CDR2 sequences are SNHLY and FYNNEI. The CDR3 spans 14 residues.

The V and J genes are TRBV3-1 (or the pseudogene TRBV3-2) and TRBJ2-2, with D unclear. The CDR3 extends over 14 amino acids. Germline CDR1 and CDR2: LGHDT and YNNKEL (reference sequence). V lost 1 base and J 9 bases, leaving 12 bases between the germline ends. CDR3 DNA sequence: TGTGCCAGCAGCCAAGTCACGTTGCATAGGGAGCTGTTTTTT. This codes for CASSQVTLHRELFF.

This rearrangement joins TRBV2 to TRBJ2-1; D is unresolved. The CDR3 sequence is 11 residues long. CDR1 and CDR2 from the germline V gene are SNHLY and FYNNEI. V was clipped by 8 bases and J by 2 bases, with 4 bases between them. The CDR3 spells CASAAYNEQFF. The DNA of the CDR3 is TGTGCCAGCGCCGCCTACAATGAGCAGTTCTTC.

The rearrangement uses TRBV7-3 and TRBJ1-2; the D gene is possibly TRBD1 (5 bases). The length of the CDR3 is 17 residues. Trimming took off 1 base at V and 0 bases at J, with 15 bases between the two ends. The germline CDR1 and CDR2 sequences are SGHTA and FQGTGA. The DNA for the CDR3 is TGTGCCAGCAGCTTAAGGGGCGACAGCTTAGCTAACTATGGCTACACCTTC. Protein sequence: CASSLRGDSLANYGYTF.